These 9 T cell receptor beta chains came from one sample sequenced in a study of blood T cells in healthy people across ages. Using a J-beta primer mix together with a sample-barcoded 5' primer, a second PCR was run for roughly 7 to 11 cycles. MiXCR, run by TCRdb on the 5' RACE reads, gives a single entry per CDR3 protein. The top ten clones hold less than 15% of a sample with around 990,000 distinct CDR3 sequences, approximately 38% of them seen once. The sequenced sample was blood. Receptor source: a man between 18 and 35 years old in good health.

The rearrangement links TRBV29-1 to TRBJ1-4; D is possibly TRBD1 (5 bases). The CDR3 has 14 residues. Trimming shortened V by 3 bases and J by 4 bases, and 12 bases separated the two germline ends. Germline V gene lookup returns CDR1 SQVTM and CDR2 ANQGSEA. CDR3 loop: CSVDAGQGNEKLFF. The CDR3 DNA reads TGCAGCGTTGACGCAGGGCAGGGTAATGAAAAACTGTTTTTT. The whole variable domain, remainder taken from reference TRBV29-1 and TRBJ1-4, is SAVISQKPSRDICQRGTSLTIQCQVDSQVTMMFWYRQQPGQSLTLIATANQGSEATYESGFVIDKFPISRPNLTFSTLTVSNMSPEDSSIYLCSVDAGQGNEKLFFGSGTQLSVL.

The V gene is TRBV4-3, the J gene TRBJ2-1, with a tentative D call TRBD1 (6 bases). Trimming stripped 0 bases from V and 6 bases from J, with 12 bases between. This CDR3 spans 15 amino acids. Germline V gene lookup returns CDR1 LGHNA and CDR2 YSLEER. CDR3 in DNA: TGCGCCAGCAGCCAAGAATTAACAGGGCCCAATGAGCAGTTCTTC. Translation: CASSQELTGPNEQFF.

This chain joins TRBV13 and TRBJ2-7, with D possibly being TRBD1 (5 bases). Germline lookup yields CDR1 PRHDT and CDR2 FYEKMQ (reference sequence). The CDR3 is made up of 17 amino acids. Trimming removed 5 bases from V and 1 base from J, with 21 bases in between. The CDR3 loop reads CASSIFHRLQTSYEQYF. CDR3 DNA: TGTGCCAGCAGCATTTTTCACAGGCTACAGACATCCTACGAGCAGTACTTC. Complete variable domain (other parts from reference TRBV13 and TRBJ2-7): AAGVIQSPRHLIKEKRETATLKCYPIPRHDTVYWYQQGPGQDPQFLISFYEKMQSDKGSIPDRFSAQQFSDYHSELNMSSLELGDSALYFCASSIFHRLQTSYEQYFGPGTRLTVT.

This clonotype appeared a few times. This chain's CDR3 is CSANPGTGSYEQYF. In DNA form, the CDR3 reads TGCAGTGCTAACCCCGGGACAGGCTCCTACGAGCAGTACTTC. The chain carries TRBV20-1 and TRBJ2-7; 8 bases agree with TRBD1. Unmatched junction bases numbered 5, after V lost 4 bases and J lost 0 bases. The CDR3 is 14 residues long. Per the germline V gene, CDR1 is DFQATT and CDR2 is SNEGSKA (reference sequence).

This chain joins TRBV7-9 and TRBJ1-1; a weak D match, TRBD1 (5 bases). V was pared by 5 bases and J by 1 base, with 14 bases between. CDR1 SEHNR and CDR2 FQNEAQ come from the germline V gene (reference sequence). The CDR3 length is 15 residues. CDR3 nucleotides: TGTGCCAGCAGCCCCTCGGGACGGCAGAACACTGAAGCTTTCTTT. Residues: CASSPSGRQNTEAFF.

The chain has TRBV20-1 and TRBJ1-4; D is ambiguous. Between the trimmed V and J ends, which lost 6 bases and 8 bases, there was a span of 10 bases. Germline V gene data show CDR1 as DFQATT and CDR2 as SNEGSKA (reference sequence). This CDR3 comprises 11 residues. The CDR3 sequence is CSAPSSEKLFF. CDR3 coding DNA: TGCAGTGCCCCTTCGAGCGAAAAACTGTTTTTT.

This clonotype was counted a few times. The gene calls are TRBV4-3 and TRBJ2-3; 11 bases are a match to TRBD2. The germline V gene encodes CDR1 LGHNA and CDR2 YSLEER. V lost 4 bases and J lost 1; bases outside the gene matches: 4. The CDR3 covers 16 residues. The CDR3 sequence: CASSRELAGGTDTQYF. CDR3 bases: TGCGCCAGCAGCCGGGAACTAGCGGGGGGCACAGATACGCAGTATTTT.

The gene calls are TRBV4-3 and TRBJ1-1, with D maybe TRBD1 (5 bases). Deletions cut 0 bases from V and 8 bases from J, with 10 bases between. Germline V gene sequence: CDR1 LGHNA, CDR2 YSLEER. This CDR3 is built from 13 residues. CDR3 sequence reads: CASSQDHRGEAFF. The CDR3 nucleotides are TGCGCCAGCAGCCAAGACCATCGGGGCGAAGCTTTCTTT.

The V and J genes are TRBV28 and TRBJ1-1; D unresolved. Germline V lookup: CDR1 MDHEN, CDR2 SYDVKM. The V end was cut by 4 bases, the J end by 10 bases, with 10 bases between. The CDR3 is 11 amino acids. Here the CDR3 reads CASSSLPGAFF. The DNA of the CDR3 is TGTGCCAGCAGTTCCCTCCCTGGAGCTTTCTTT.